A selection of T cell receptor beta chains follows, all from one sample in a study of T cell repertoires in cytomegalovirus infection. TCRdb reanalysed the reads using MiXCR and keeps one entry per CDR3 protein. Of a few hundred thousand distinct CDR3 sequences listed, roughly 23% are singletons. Source material: CD8+ T cells from PBMCs. Receptor source: a human donor in good health (CMV status not recorded). Some clones in this sample may be carry-over from other donors' samples. Each CDR3 is given with its conserved first and last residue. D genes are given only for firm matches. A clone size is listed for some rows: how often the clone was seen (once, few, many), or a class if it is expanded.

>TRBV6-1|many|13|NA|TRBJ2-2
CASAFGTTGELFF
TGTGCCAGCGCCTTCGGGACAACCGGGGAGCTGTTTTTT
>TRBV5-1|few|16|NA|TRBJ2-7
CASSLAPEPVTYEQYF
TGCGCCAGCAGCTTGGCCCCCGAACCCGTTACCTACGAGCAGTACTTC
>TRBV28|NA|13|TRBD2|TRBJ2-1
CASEGLAYNEQFF
TGTGCCAGCGAGGGACTAGCGTACAATGAGCAGTTCTTC
>TRBV29-1|NA|14|NA|TRBJ2-7
CSVGPVGVLHEQYF
TGCAGCGTTGGGCCAGTCGGGGTCCTCCACGAGCAGTACTTC
>TRBV6-5|NA|15|NA|TRBJ1-5
CASRPQQYSNQPQHF
TGTGCCAGCAGGCCACAGCAATATAGCAATCAGCCCCAGCATTTT
>TRBV14|NA|16|NA|TRBJ2-3
CASSQAAGLSTDTQYF
TGTGCCAGCAGCCAAGCCGCAGGGCTTAGCACAGATACGCAGTATTTT
>TRBV20-1|many|13|TRBD1|TRBJ2-7
CSAKRTGIYEQYF
TGCAGTGCTAAAAGGACAGGCATCTACGAGCAGTACTTC
>TRBV20-1|NA|14|TRBD1|TRBJ2-7
CSAVAADRQYEQYF
TGCAGTGCAGTAGCAGCGGACAGGCAATACGAGCAGTACTTC
>TRBV9|NA|14|TRBD1|TRBJ2-7
CASSGARDSYEQYF
TGTGCCAGCAGCGGGGCACGGGACAGCTACGAGCAGTACTTC
>TRBV29-1|NA|13|NA|TRBJ2-2
CSAEEGTGGELFF
TGCAGCGCCGAGGAGGGGACGGGCGGGGAGCTGTTTTTT
>TRBV29-1|few|13|TRBD2|TRBJ2-1
CSVVAGGRDEQFF
TGCAGCGTTGTAGCGGGGGGTCGTGATGAGCAGTTCTTC
>TRBV6-5|few|13|TRBD1|TRBJ1-2
CASSYQGAEGYTF
TGTGCCAGCAGTTACCAGGGGGCGGAAGGCTACACCTTC
>TRBV24-1|NA|14|NA|TRBJ1-1
CATHPLRTFTEAFF
TGTGCCACCCATCCCCTCCGGACATTCACTGAAGCTTTCTTT
>TRBV11-2|NA|17|NA|TRBJ1-3
CASSLETGTSSGNTIYF
TGTGCCAGCAGCTTAGAAACAGGGACCAGCTCTGGAAACACCATATATTTT
>TRBV19|NA|15|NA|TRBJ2-1
CASSIAGISYNEQFF
TGTGCCAGTAGTATAGCAGGGATCTCCTACAATGAGCAGTTCTTC
>TRBV28|NA|17|TRBD2|TRBJ2-1
CASSLLAGGPGFTEQFF
TGTGCCAGCAGTTTATTAGCGGGGGGGCCGGGGTTTACTGAGCAGTTCTTC
>TRBV7-9|NA|13|TRBD2|TRBJ2-5
CASRSGLQETQYF
TGTGCCAGCAGGTCGGGACTACAAGAGACCCAGTACTTC
>TRBV19|NA|14|TRBD1|TRBJ1-1
CASRDRGTNTEAFF
TGTGCCAGTAGGGACAGGGGAACGAACACTGAAGCTTTCTTT
>TRBV6-2/TRBV6-3|few|14|NA|TRBJ1-1
CASSFGVMNTEAFF
TGTGCCAGCAGTTTTGGGGTTATGAACACTGAAGCTTTCTTT
>TRBV4-1|NA|18|TRBD2|TRBJ2-2
CACSRPLLAGGPTGELFF
TGCGCCTGCAGCCGACCCCTTCTAGCGGGGGGGCCTACCGGGGAGCTGTTTTTT
>TRBV4-1|many|16|TRBD2|TRBJ2-2
CASSLTSGGRTGELFF
TGCGCCAGCAGCTTGACTAGCGGGGGGCGGACCGGGGAGCTGTTTTTT
>TRBV12-3/TRBV12-4|NA|18|TRBD1|TRBJ2-3
CASSLPHPVRTGADTQYF
TGTGCCAGCAGTTTACCACACCCCGTTCGGACAGGGGCAGATACGCAGTATTTT
>TRBV5-4|few|17|TRBD2|TRBJ2-1
CASSPGTSGGPYNEQFF
TGTGCCAGCAGCCCCGGGACTAGCGGGGGACCTTACAATGAGCAGTTCTTC
>TRBV5-1|NA|15|TRBD2|TRBJ2-1
CASAVIAGSYNEQFF
TGCGCCAGCGCGGTAATAGCGGGCTCCTACAATGAGCAGTTCTTC
>TRBV20-1|few|17|NA|TRBJ2-4
CSARDLRDPLSKNIQYF
TGCAGTGCTAGAGATCTAAGGGATCCCCTCTCCAAAAACATTCAGTACTTC
>TRBV20-1|few|15|NA|TRBJ1-5
CSARPSDTSNQPQHF
TGCAGTGCTAGACCCTCCGACACTAGCAATCAGCCCCAGCATTTT
>TRBV6-6|few|12|NA|TRBJ2-7
CASSYAPGEQYF
TGTGCCAGCAGTTACGCCCCAGGAGAGCAGTACTTC
>TRBV28|NA|16|NA|TRBJ1-5
CASTDTGTDGRQPQHF
TGTGCCAGCACCGACACAGGGACGGACGGCCGTCAGCCCCAGCATTTT
>TRBV5-6|few|13|TRBD1|TRBJ1-2
CASSDGTGFGYTF
TGTGCCAGCAGTGATGGGACAGGGTTTGGCTACACCTTC
>TRBV2|many|14|NA|TRBJ2-3
CASRGDLVVGTQYF
TGTGCCAGCAGAGGGGACTTAGTAGTGGGTACGCAGTATTTT
>TRBV7-8|few|12|NA|TRBJ2-7
CASSPAGQGEYF
TGTGCCAGCAGCCCGGCGGGGCAGGGCGAGTACTTC
>TRBV6-4|many|15|NA|TRBJ2-1
CASSQTPGTMDEQFF
TGTGCCAGCAGCCAAACACCAGGAACCATGGATGAGCAGTTCTTC
>TRBV2|NA|16|NA|TRBJ2-5
CASSEPTGVGAETQYF
TGTGCCAGCAGTGAGCCAACGGGGGTCGGGGCAGAGACCCAGTACTTC
>TRBV29-1|few|14|NA|TRBJ2-3
CSVEGRGDTDTQYF
TGCAGCGTTGAGGGTAGGGGGGATACAGATACGCAGTATTTT
>TRBV6-2/TRBV6-3|many|16|NA|TRBJ1-5
CASSTEGQSFYQPQHF
TGTGCCAGCAGTACCGAGGGGCAGAGCTTTTATCAGCCCCAGCATTTT
>TRBV11-2|many|11|NA|TRBJ2-7
CASSPALEQYF
TGTGCCAGCAGCCCCGCTTTAGAGCAGTACTTC
>TRBV7-9|few|14|NA|TRBJ2-5
CASSLAFARETQYF
TGTGCCAGCAGCTTAGCCTTCGCCCGAGAGACCCAGTACTTC
>TRBV27|NA|14|NA|TRBJ1-2
CASSFSRAFHGYTF
TGTGCCAGCAGTTTCTCCAGGGCGTTCCATGGCTACACCTTC
>TRBV29-1|NA|14|NA|TRBJ2-1
CSVEFILGRGEQFF
TGCAGCGTTGAATTCATCTTGGGCCGCGGGGAGCAGTTCTTC